Reported below is one TCR beta chain. Antigen specificity is unknown. V trimming: 5 bases; J trimming: 0 bases; junction bases outside the gene matches: 6. The germline CDR1 and CDR2 sequences are SGHNT and YENEEA. This CDR3 comprises 16 residues. The sample originates from a study of T cell responses to AZD1222 COVID-19 vaccine. Study-level results: Spike-specific TCR breadth and depth grew following two AZD1222 doses. Among the donors, most were white British and more were female, and clonal diversity was possibly underestimated.

The protocol was immunoSEQ multiplex PCR, while the TCRdb copy is restricted to in-frame clones and leaves out a portion. The table has 150,000 to 200,000 clones, less than 95% seen once. V and J are TRBV11-3 and TRBJ1-4; 7 bases map to TRBD1. Sample: peripheral blood, taken on day 0 of AZD1222 vaccination. This TCR derives from an adult in good health. Here the CDR3 DNA reads TGTGCCAGCAGCCCGTATACAGGGGCAACTAATGAAAAACTGTTTTTT. Protein sequence: CASSPYTGATNEKLFF. The whole variable domain, remainder taken from reference TRBV11-3 and TRBJ1-4, is EAGVVQSPRYKIIEKKQPVAFWCNPISGHNTLYWYLQNLGQGPELLIRYENEEAVDDSQLPKDRFSAERLKGVDSTLKIQPAELGDSAVYLCASSPYTGATNEKLFFGSGTQLSVL.